A single sample gave rise to the 25 T cell receptor beta chains below, sequenced in a study of cytomegalovirus exposure and HLA in healthy donors. 60 Vbeta and 13 Jbeta primers were used in PCR. The protocol was immunoSEQ multiplex PCR, while the TCRdb copy is restricted to in-frame clones and leaves out a portion. This sample yields roughly 180,000 clones, of which just over 75% are seen a single time; 3.7% belongs to the top ten. The sample comprised PBMCs. The receptors stem from a woman aged 60-70 years in good health and CMV-seropositive.

Remarks on this clone: One end of the junction does not line up with germline, which may come from a read error. The CDR3 reads CASSSLAGGATGELSF. The DNA for the CDR3 is TGTGCCAGCAGTTCTCTAGCGGGGGGGGCCACCGGGGAGCTGTCTTTT. The gene calls are TRBV2 and TRBJ2-2; 12 bases match TRBD2. Germline V gives CDR1 SNHLY, CDR2 FYNNEI. The CDR3 consists of 16 residues.

This chain connects TRBV9 to TRBJ1-1; no clear D. Germline lookup yields CDR1 SGDLS and CDR2 YYNGEE. The CDR3 is made up of 14 amino acids. The V end lost 1 base, the J end lost 0 bases, and 7 bases lay between the germline ends. The DNA of the CDR3 is TGTGCCAGCAGCGTAAGCGGTTTGAACACTGAAGCTTTCTTT. It encodes CASSVSGLNTEAFF.

J is TRBJ2-5 and V is TRBV6-5; 10 positions agree with TRBD2. This CDR3 spans 15 amino acids. J was trimmed by 4 bases and V by 4 bases; bases with no gene match: 6. Germline loops: CDR1 MNHEY, CDR2 SVGAGI. The CDR3 DNA sequence: TGTGCCAGCAGTTTGTCTAGCGGGAGAGGAGAGACCCAGTACTTC. It yields the protein CASSLSSGRGETQYF.

CDR3 nucleotides: TGTGCCAGCAGCTTAGGGACAGGGAGGTGGACTGAAGCTTTCTTT. It translates to CASSLGTGRWTEAFF. This chain uses TRBV7-2 with TRBJ1-1, with 8 nucleotides matching TRBD1. V dropped 1 base and J dropped 5; count of bases not matched to a gene: 6. Germline V CDR1 and CDR2: SGHTA, FQGNSA. CDR3 size: 15 residues.

The rearrangement uses TRBV28 and TRBJ1-6; 7 bases are shared with TRBD1. Germline trimming cut 6 bases from V and 10 bases from J; bases unmatched to any gene: 6. This CDR3 is built from 13 residues. Germline V gives CDR1 MDHEN, CDR2 SYDVKM. CDR3 residues: CASRYRGNSPLHF. Written as DNA, the CDR3 is TGTGCCAGCAGATACAGGGGAAACTCACCCCTCCACTTT. The full variable domain, its missing parts supplied by reference TRBV28 and TRBJ1-6, is DVKVTQSSRYLVKRTGEKVFLECVQDMDHENMFWYRQDPGLGLRLIYFSYDVKMKEKGDIPEGYSVSREKKERFSLILESASTNQTSMYLCASRYRGNSPLHFGNGTRLTVT.

The DNA for the CDR3 is TGTGCCAGCAGCGGTGGTCCCCTCGGTTCCTACGAGCAGTACTTC. Amino acid sequence: CASSGGPLGSYEQYF. This chain joins TRBV5-8 and TRBJ2-7, with D hard to call. This CDR3 has 15 residues. Germline V gives CDR1 SGHTS, CDR2 YDEGEE. Trimming pared 4 bases from V and 1 base from J, leaving 15 bases between.

The chain combines TRBV5-5 with TRBJ1-6; 8 bases map to TRBD1. V lost 8 bases and J lost 7; bases outside the gene matches: 5. CDR1 is SGHKS, CDR2 YYEKEE, per germline (reference sequence). The CDR3 totals 13 residues. This CDR3 reads CASWTGQNSPLHF. CDR3 sequence (DNA): TGTGCCAGTTGGACAGGGCAGAATTCACCCCTCCACTTT.

The V call is TRBV5-4, the J call TRBJ1-2; maybe TRBD1 (6 bases). Trimming stripped 0 bases from V and 8 bases from J, with 11 bases between. Per the germline V gene, CDR1 is SGHNT and CDR2 is YYREEE (reference sequence). The CDR3 has 13 residues. The CDR3 spells CASSLEQGNGYTF. As DNA, the CDR3 is TGTGCCAGCAGCTTGGAACAGGGCAACGGCTACACCTTC.

There are a few counts of this clone. The chain joins TRBV30 to TRBJ1-5, with D possibly TRBD1 on 5 matching bases. This CDR3 comprises 13 residues. Trimming left V 4 bases short and J 2 bases short, with 9 bases between. From germline, CDR1 is GTSNPN and CDR2 SVGIG (reference sequence). The CDR3: CAWNPQGNQPQHF. The DNA of the CDR3 is TGTGCCTGGAATCCACAGGGCAATCAGCCCCAGCATTTT.

The chain links TRBV10-3 to TRBJ2-5; unclear D gene. V was pared by 2 bases and J by 3 bases, with 4 bases between. CDR1 is ENHRY and CDR2 is SYGVKD in the germline V gene. The CDR3 has 12 residues. The DNA for the CDR3 is TGTGCCATCAGTGAGAGAGAAGAGACCCAGTACTTC. Amino acids: CAISEREETQYF.

The chain combines TRBV7-8 with TRBJ1-5, with 7 positions matching TRBD1. Germline V lookup: CDR1 SGHVS, CDR2 FQNEAQ. CDR3 length: 15 residues. Trimming at V came to 2 bases and at J to 5 bases, leaving 6 bases not matched to a gene. DNA for the CDR3: TGTGCCAGCAGCTTAAGGGACAGCCCCTATCAGCCCCAGCATTTT. Translation: CASSLRDSPYQPQHF.

This chain connects TRBV5-5 to TRBJ2-1; 11 bases line up with TRBD2. Germline V CDR1 and CDR2: SGHKS, YYEKEE (reference sequence). The CDR3 sequence is 17 residues long. J was trimmed by 7 bases and V by 1 base; bases with no gene match: 10. Here the CDR3 reads CASSLMLGLAGGNEQFF. The CDR3 DNA is TGTGCCAGCAGCTTGATGTTGGGGCTAGCGGGGGGTAATGAGCAGTTCTTC.

This clone appeared a few times. The chain links TRBV11-2 to TRBJ1-2; 7 bases fit TRBD1. The V and J ends lost 5 bases and 3 bases, in that order; junction bases with no gene match: 3. The CDR3 has 13 amino acids. The germline V gene encodes CDR1 SGHAT and CDR2 FQNNGV. The CDR3 region is CASSPGTDYGYTF. CDR3 coding DNA: TGTGCCAGCAGCCCCGGGACAGACTATGGCTACACCTTC.

This clone was seen once. The genes are TRBV5-1 and TRBJ2-5; 10 nucleotides agree with TRBD1. CDR3 length: 14 amino acids. Germline CDR1 and CDR2: SGHRS and YFSETQ. V lost 5 bases, J lost 4 bases, and 5 bases stayed unmatched. CDR3 in amino acids: CASRRDRGGETQYF. The CDR3 coding sequence is TGCGCCAGCAGGAGGGACAGGGGAGGAGAGACCCAGTACTTC.

The chain recombines TRBV4-2 with TRBJ2-2; 8 bases map to TRBD2. Germline CDR1 is LGHNA and CDR2 is YNFKEQ. Germline trimming cut 1 base from V and 4 bases from J; bases unmatched to any gene: 11. This CDR3 spans 18 amino acids. The CDR3 here is CASSQAPGGPGGTGELFF. For the CDR3, the DNA is TGTGCCAGCAGCCAAGCTCCGGGGGGGCCGGGAGGCACCGGGGAGCTGTTTTTT.

This CDR3 is CASSYSVQLNTEAFF. For the CDR3, the DNA is TGTGCCAGCAGTTACTCAGTACAGTTGAACACTGAAGCTTTCTTT. The chain links TRBV6-5 to TRBJ1-1; D not certain. The germline V gene has CDR1 MNHEY and CDR2 SVGAGI. Trimming stripped 0 bases from V and 0 bases from J, with 8 bases between. The CDR3 is made up of 15 amino acids.

The CDR3, as DNA: TGTGCCAGCAGTTGGACAGGGGGCGGCTACGAGCAGTACTTC. The encoded protein is CASSWTGGGYEQYF. The chain links TRBV2 to TRBJ2-7, with 11 bases that match TRBD1. The CDR3 is 14 residues long. The germline gives CDR1 SNHLY, CDR2 FYNNEI. V gave up 5 bases and J gave up 3 bases; unmatched junction bases: 3.

The chain uses TRBV11-2 and TRBJ2-1; 7 bases agree with TRBD2. Germline V gene sequence: CDR1 SGHAT, CDR2 FQNNGV. With 5 bases clipped from V and 9 bases from J, the junction kept 16 bases outside the gene matches. The CDR3 contains 16 residues. The chain's CDR3 is CASSELAAGLNGEQFF. CDR3 bases: TGTGCCAGCAGCGAATTGGCAGCGGGACTAAATGGTGAGCAGTTCTTC.

The chain carries TRBV27 and TRBJ2-2; no clear D. Germline V lookup: CDR1 MNHEY, CDR2 SMNVEV (reference sequence). The CDR3 totals 12 residues. The V end lost 5 bases, the J end lost 3 bases, and 4 bases lay between the germline ends. CDR3 nucleotide sequence: TGTGCCAGCAGTCCCTACACCGGGGAGCTGTTTTTT. It specifies CASSPYTGELFF.

The CDR3 DNA reads as TGCAGCGTTGGTGGCTCGCAAGCCAACGTCCTGACTTTC. Amino acid sequence: CSVGGSQANVLTF. The rearrangement links TRBV29-1 to TRBJ2-6; unclear D gene. Germline V gene sequence: CDR1 SQVTM, CDR2 ANQGSEA. The CDR3 spans 13 residues. The V end was cut by 4 bases, the J end by 7 bases, with 11 bases between.

The J gene is TRBJ2-3, the V gene TRBV6-5, with 9 positions matching TRBD1. Germline-derived CDR1 and CDR2 are MNHEY and SVGAGI. The V gene end was trimmed by 5 bases and the J gene end by 4 bases; junction bases not matched to a gene: 7. CDR3 length: 15 amino acids. DNA of the CDR3: TGTGCCAGCAGTCGAACAGGGGGCCCGCCAGATACGCAGTATTTT. This encodes CASSRTGGPPDTQYF.

The chain carries TRBV2 and TRBJ2-5; 9 bases match TRBD1. V shed 6 bases, J shed 2 bases, and the junction held 1 base outside the gene matches. The CDR3 covers 13 residues. Germline CDR1 reads SNHLY; CDR2 reads FYNNEI. CDR3 protein: CASSGTGQETQYF. CDR3 bases: TGTGCCAGCAGCGGGACAGGGCAAGAGACCCAGTACTTC.

The chain couples TRBV27 to TRBJ2-2; maybe TRBD1 (6 bases). This CDR3 spans 15 amino acids. Germline CDR1 and CDR2: MNHEY and SMNVEV (reference sequence). The V end was cut by 7 bases, the J end by 3 bases, with 15 bases between. CDR3 in amino acids: CASKWTVGYTGELFF. The DNA for the CDR3 is TGTGCCAGCAAGTGGACAGTAGGGTACACCGGGGAGCTGTTTTTT.

The genes are TRBV18 and TRBJ2-2, with 8 bases identical to TRBD1. Germline V gene data show CDR1 as KGHSH and CDR2 as LQKENI. V lost 6 bases to trimming and J lost 6 bases; unmatched junction nucleotides: 9. There are 15 residues in the CDR3. The CDR3, as DNA: TGTGCCAGCTCGGGCGGGACAGGTCGTCCCGGGGAGCTGTTTTTT. Translated: CASSGGTGRPGELFF. The full variable domain, with the rest looked up from reference TRBV18 and TRBJ2-2, is NAGVMQNPRHLVRRRGQEARLRCSPMKGHSHVYWYRQLPEEGLKFMVYLQKENIIDESGMPKERFSAEFPKEGPSILRIQQVVRGDSAAYFCASSGGTGRPGELFFGEGSRLTVL.

The CDR3 region has the DNA TGTGCCTGGAGTGCGGGACAGTTGCGGTCCTACGAGCAGTACTTC. Translation: CAWSAGQLRSYEQYF. The chain has TRBV30 and TRBJ2-7; 7 nucleotides line up with TRBD1. Trimming at V came to 1 base and at J to 1 base, leaving 7 bases not matched to a gene. Germline CDR1 is GTSNPN and CDR2 is SVGIG (reference sequence). The CDR3 extends over 15 amino acids. The full variable domain, in which reference TRBV30 and TRBJ2-7 provide the parts outside the CDR3, is SQTIHQWPATLVQPVGSPLSLECTVEGTSNPNLYWYRQAAGRGLQLLFYSVGIGQISSEVPQNLSASRPQDRQFILSSKKLLLSDSGFYLCAWSAGQLRSYEQYFGPGTRLTVT.